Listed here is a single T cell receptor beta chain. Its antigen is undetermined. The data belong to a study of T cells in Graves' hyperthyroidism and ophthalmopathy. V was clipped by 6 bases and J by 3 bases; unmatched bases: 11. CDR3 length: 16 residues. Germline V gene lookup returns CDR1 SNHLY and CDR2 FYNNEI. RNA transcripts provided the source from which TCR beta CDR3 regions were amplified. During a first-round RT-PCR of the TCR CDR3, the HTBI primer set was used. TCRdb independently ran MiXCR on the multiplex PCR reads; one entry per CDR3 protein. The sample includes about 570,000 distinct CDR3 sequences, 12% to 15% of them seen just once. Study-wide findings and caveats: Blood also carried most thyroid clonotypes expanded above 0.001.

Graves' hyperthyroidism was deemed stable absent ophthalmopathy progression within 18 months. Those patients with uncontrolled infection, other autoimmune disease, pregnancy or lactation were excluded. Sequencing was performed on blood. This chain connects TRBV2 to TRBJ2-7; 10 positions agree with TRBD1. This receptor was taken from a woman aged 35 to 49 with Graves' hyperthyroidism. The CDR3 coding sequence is TGTGCCAGCAGGGCCGGGACAGGGGTCTCATACTACGAGCAGTACTTC. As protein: CASRAGTGVSYYEQYF.